The clone carrying this T cell receptor beta chain has at least ten counts. Its specificity is unknown. The data derive from a study of CD8 T cells in ankylosing spondylitis. Overall study findings and caveats: Significant enrichment of disease-linked clones was reported in matched ankylosing spondylitis synovial fluid. A CD8+ phenotype characterized the disease-linked clones, which were relatively rare in peripheral blood. A TCR beta motif of about eight highly homologous variants seemed to mark ankylosing spondylitis blood.

Quantitative 5'-RACE with molecular barcodes generated TCR beta libraries. One entry per CDR3 protein results from TCRdb running MiXCR on the 5' RACE reads. The sample consists of some 200,000 distinct CDR3 sequences, approximately 7.3% of them appearing once. The V gene's germline CDR1 is GTSNPN and CDR2 SVGIG (reference sequence). The CDR3 contains 13 residues. The germline V and J ends were trimmed by 0 bases and 7 bases, with 10 bases remaining between them. The specimen was blood, either unsorted or a sorted T cell fraction (not recorded which). The sequence was obtained from a male donor with ankylosing spondylitis. This sequence joins TRBV30 and TRBJ1-5, with D unclear. The CDR3: CAWSVLSLQPQHF. CDR3 in DNA: TGTGCCTGGAGTGTACTGTCTTTGCAGCCCCAGCATTTT. The entire variable domain, with the rest obtained from reference TRBV30 and TRBJ1-5, is as follows: SQTIHQWPATLVQPVGSPLSLECTVEGTSNPNLYWYRQAAGRGLQLLFYSVGIGQISSEVPQNLSASRPQDRQFILSSKKLLLSDSGFYLCAWSVLSLQPQHFGDGTRLSIL.